What follows is one TCR beta chain and its context. Its cognate antigen is unknown. The data belong to a study of cytomegalovirus exposure and HLA in healthy donors. Study results and caveats: Later work found that TCR association rates differed between HLA loci; DRB1 had the most and HLA-C the fewest. A previous analysis found most TCR beta V segments productive roughly 87% or roughly 30% of the time. The study put some 150 TCR beta chains on its list as cytomegalovirus-associated. Later findings reportedly placed an Asian-associated ancestry cluster below the approximately 630-donor mean for N-insertions.

60 Vbeta and 13 Jbeta primers were used in PCR. This table comes from immunoSEQ multiplex PCR, and its TCRdb copy is limited to in-frame clones, with some not included. The sample totals tens of thousands of clones; its top ten clones hold about 5%. This CDR3 contains 13 residues. The V segment lost 4 bases and the J segment 3 bases; nucleotides outside the gene matches: 2. Germline V gene sequence: CDR1 MNHEY, CDR2 SMNVEV (reference sequence). Sequenced material: PBMCs. V is TRBV27 and J is TRBJ1-1, with 7 nucleotides matching TRBD1. This TCR came from a female donor in good health and CMV-seronegative. CDR3 coding DNA: TGTGCCAGCAGTTCCAGGGGGGACACTGAAGCTTTCTTT. Protein: CASSSRGDTEAFF.